This T cell receptor (gamma chain) was recovered during a study of intestinal T cells in coeliac disease (TCRdb year 2020). About the investigation overall: Coeliac patients were much younger than controls, with mean ages of roughly 15 versus 50 years in the TRG cohort. The TCR-delta (TRD) cohort comprised duodenal biopsies from approximately eleven coeliac disease patients and approximately eleven non-coeliac controls. Duodenal biopsies from roughly 35 coeliac disease patients and approximately 21 non-coeliac controls were included in a second, larger TCR-gamma (TRG) cohort.

CDR1 and CDR2 are drawn from the germline V gene: EGSTGY, YDSYTSSV. The germline V and J ends show losses of 0 bases and 3 bases respectively, and no gene match explains 2 bases of the junction. Inclusive of the bounding cysteine and phenylalanine, the CDR3 is 13 residues long. The retained sequence is limited to the CDR3, 39 bases, with the frame set at the first base. Genomic DNA was extracted with the QIAamp DNA FFPE tissue kit from ten 5-um FFPE scrolls per case. To test whether coeliac disease could be classified from the TCR repertoire, the study used duodenal biopsies that were formalin-fixed paraffin-embedded, fully anonymised, and surplus to diagnostic needs. Controls had no clinical or histological suspicion of coeliac disease and underwent upper endoscopy for reflux, dyspepsia or gastritis. The full study reports these points: The coeliac group and the control group were significantly different in age, but an analysis split by age did not give significant classification. FFPE-derived DNA was found to be relatively degraded, and loss of a proportion of TCR sequences in each sample was likely caused by this degradation. TRG clustering correctly classified 51 of 54 biopsies (about 94%), with a reported leave-one-out accuracy of roughly 87%. In training, clustering based on TRD kmers put all 20 or so biopsies in the right class, and the reported leave-one-out accuracy was more than 75%. There was no way to tell repeated CDR3 amino acid sequences apart from PCR duplicates.

Library prep was done by multiplex PCR. Sequencing instrument: Ion Torrent PGM. TRG repertoires were amplified from approximately 220 ng of biopsy DNA with the LymphoTrack kit, in which Illumina adapters are carried by the primers. TRG amplicons were purified with AMPure XP beads, quantified on a 2100 Bioanalyzer, and pooled equimolarly. An Ion PGM instrument was used to sequence the TRG libraries. The paper's processing steps were these. FastX discarded any read in which over 10% of nucleotides had a quality score below the third quartile for that patient. Alignment of reads was performed with IMGT/HighV-QUEST so that V, D and J genes were assigned, CDR3 regions were identified and functionality was assessed. Sequences were converted to amino acids, and every sequence predicted to be non-functional was removed. The CDR3s were broken into kmers both with and without positional annotation, PCA was run on the kmer frequencies, and the samples were clustered using every one of the 1023 combinations of PCs 1-10. Classification was validated by leave-one-out cross-validation, in which parameters were re-optimised on the remaining samples each time. Shannon diversity was computed with the vegan R package from repeated random subsamples equal to the lowest read count. TCRdb reran clone calling on the public reads with CATT; rows sharing one DNA sequence were then combined. TCRdb, rather than the study authors, made the V and J calls. Counted in this sample were fewer than 450 gamma-chain clones; approximately 55% of them appeared once. Around 30% of the sample is taken by the ten largest.

This clone is classified as hyperexpanded (1% or more). No cognate antigen has been identified for it. No base quality values were provided; no much bigger clone lies one nucleotide off. Sequenced sample: a duodenal biopsy. The sequence was collected from a human donor who served as a control with a normal duodenal biopsy, not a healthy volunteer. The rearranged segments are TRGV4 and TRGJ1 or TRGJ2. The DNA is TGTGCCACCTGGGATGGGCCTTATTATAAGAAACTCTTT. Its protein reads: CATWDGPYYKKLF.